The 24 T cell receptor beta chains in this list originate from one sample, sequenced in a study of T cell responses to AZD1222 COVID-19 vaccine. Produced via immunoSEQ multiplex PCR; TCRdb's table is partial and in-frame only. The sample carries over 100,000 clones, approximately 90% recorded once. The source was peripheral blood, collected on day 0 of AZD1222 vaccination. The receptors originated from an adult in good health.

The chain recombines TRBV9 with TRBJ1-2; a weak D match, TRBD1 (5 bases). The germline CDR1 and CDR2 sequences are SGDLS and YYNGEE. Between the trimmed V and J ends, which lost 0 bases and 3 bases, there was a span of 15 bases. The CDR3 extends over 16 amino acids. The CDR3: CASSVALRQGDYGYTF. The CDR3, as DNA: TGTGCCAGCAGCGTAGCTCTTAGGCAGGGCGACTATGGCTACACCTTC.

This chain connects TRBV21-1 to TRBJ2-3; no DNA check was done on the table's D call, TRBD2. TRBV21-1 is tagged as a pseudogene. The CDR3 runs 19 residues. CDR3 sequence: CASSKDGPTSGGSTDTQYF. The CDR3 DNA reads as TGTGCCAGCAGCAAAGATGGCCCGACTAGCGGGGGATCCACAGATACGCAGTATTTT.

The V and J genes are TRBV6-5 and TRBJ1-5; 7 nucleotides line up with TRBD1. The CDR3 covers 14 residues. Germline assignment: CDR1 MNHEY and CDR2 SVGAGI. V trimming: 6 bases; J trimming: 5 bases; junction bases outside the gene matches: 7. This CDR3 is CASRQQGTDQPQHF. The CDR3 DNA reads as TGTGCCAGCAGGCAACAGGGGACAGATCAGCCCCAGCATTTT.

The chain recombines TRBV29-1 with TRBJ1-2; D remains unclear. From germline, CDR1 is SQVTM and CDR2 ANQGSEA. CDR3 length: 13 amino acids. Trimming cost V 0 bases and J 7 bases, with 12 bases left between them. As DNA, the CDR3 is TGCAGCGTTGAAGATTGGGGTAGTGGTGGCTACACCTTC. Protein product: CSVEDWGSGGYTF.

The chain combines TRBV6-5 with TRBJ1-2; perhaps TRBD1 as D (6 bases). This CDR3 comprises 14 residues. V lost 6 bases to trimming and J lost 3 bases, with 14 bases between them. Germline CDR1 is MNHEY and CDR2 is SVGAGI. CDR3: CASRSGRQDYGYTF. DNA for the CDR3: TGTGCCAGCAGGAGTGGAAGACAGGACTATGGCTACACCTTC.

V is TRBV18 and J is TRBJ1-1; no clear D gene. Trimming cost V 3 bases and J 9 bases, with 11 bases left between them. The CDR3 is made up of 12 amino acids. Germline CDR1 KGHSH, CDR2 LQKENI. The CDR3 here is CASSPRTMQAFF. CDR3 DNA: TGTGCCAGCTCACCCAGGACCATGCAAGCTTTCTTT.

The V call is TRBV3-1 (or the pseudogene TRBV3-2), the J call TRBJ1-3, with a tentative D call TRBD1 (5 bases). The CDR3 has 16 residues. Germline CDR1 reads LGHDT; CDR2 reads YNNKEL (reference sequence). Between the trimmed V and J ends, which lost 3 bases and 1 base, there was a span of 13 bases. DNA of the CDR3: TGTGCCAGCAGCCACTTAGGGGCTGGGTCTGGAAACACCATATATTTT. The encoded protein is CASSHLGAGSGNTIYF.

The rearrangement links TRBV2 to TRBJ2-1, with 7 bases that match TRBD2. The CDR3 contains 13 residues. Looked up from germline, CDR1 is SNHLY and CDR2 is FYNNEI. V lost 4 bases and J lost 5; bases outside the gene matches: 2. The DNA of the CDR3 is TGTGCCAGCAGTGGTCTAGCGGACAATGAGCAGTTCTTC. It translates to CASSGLADNEQFF.

This clone was seen only once. The rearrangement links TRBV27 to TRBJ2-6, with 8 bases identical to TRBD1. V dropped 1 base and J dropped 0; count of bases not matched to a gene: 5. CDR1 is MNHEY, CDR2 SMNVEV, per germline (reference sequence). The CDR3 extends over 18 amino acids. CDR3 loop: CASSLWGTGHSGANVLTF. CDR3 sequence (DNA): TGTGCCAGCAGTTTATGGGGGACAGGACACTCTGGGGCCAACGTCCTGACTTTC.

The V call is TRBV4-1, the J call TRBJ2-3; unclear D gene. The CDR3 spans 15 residues. Germline loops: CDR1 MGHRA, CDR2 YSYEKL. Between the trimmed V and J ends, which lost 1 base and 9 bases, there was a span of 17 bases. The CDR3, as DNA: TGCGCCAGCAGCCAAGTAGACCAATCCCCGGAGACGCAGTATTTT. Translation gives CASSQVDQSPETQYF.

This clone was observed once. The DNA for the CDR3 is TGTGCCAGCAGTAGACAGGGGATTCAGCCCCAGCATTTT. Its translation: CASSRQGIQPQHF. The chain links TRBV12-3 or TRBV12-4 to TRBJ1-5; 8 nucleotides match TRBD1. This CDR3 has 13 amino acids. The V gene end was trimmed by 5 bases and the J gene end by 6 bases; junction bases not matched to a gene: 3.

This chain connects TRBV5-4 to TRBJ1-4, with D possibly matching TRBD1 (5 bases). There are 14 residues in the CDR3. V gave up 2 bases and J gave up 8 bases, with 13 bases separating them. The germline gives CDR1 SGHNT, CDR2 YYREEE (reference sequence). The CDR3 bases are TGTGCCAGCAGCTTACAAGGGGTGCGGGAAAAACTGTTTTTT. Translating it yields CASSLQGVREKLFF. The complete variable domain, with remaining parts taken from reference TRBV5-4 and TRBJ1-4, reads ETGVTQSPTHLIKTRGQQVTLRCSSQSGHNTVSWYQQALGQGPQFIFQYYREEENGRGNFPPRFSGLQFPNYSSELNVNALELDDSALYLCASSLQGVREKLFFGSGTQLSVL.

V gene TRBV25-1 combines with J gene TRBJ1-4; D is unresolved. Looked up from germline, CDR1 is MGHDK and CDR2 is SYGVNS. The CDR3 consists of 13 residues. Deletions cut 6 bases from V and 7 bases from J, with 12 bases between. The CDR3 DNA is TGTGCCAGCAGCCCCACCGAGGTTGAAAAACTGTTTTTT. It translates to CASSPTEVEKLFF. The variable domain in full, completed from reference TRBV25-1 and TRBJ1-4, reads EADIYQTPRYLVIGTGKKITLECSQTMGHDKMYWYQQDPGMELHLIHYSYGVNSTEKGDLSSESTVSRIRTEHFPLTLESARPSHTSQYLCASSPTEVEKLFFGSGTQLSVL.

The genes are TRBV4-3 and TRBJ1-6; D not certain. The CDR3 has 15 residues. CDR1 LGHNA and CDR2 YSLEER come from the germline V gene. Trimming removed 1 base from V and 3 bases from J, with 7 bases in between. In DNA form, the CDR3 reads TGCGCCAGCAGCCAAGTCGGGAACTATAATTCACCCCTCCACTTT. This sequence encodes CASSQVGNYNSPLHF.

This clone has a handful of counts. V and J are TRBV2 and TRBJ2-2; 12 bases are shared with TRBD2. This CDR3 contains 16 residues. Germline lookup yields CDR1 SNHLY and CDR2 FYNNEI. Germline trimming cut 9 bases from V and 0 bases from J; bases unmatched to any gene: 5. CDR3: CASRTSGVANTGELFF. Written as DNA, the CDR3 is TGTGCCAGTCGGACTAGCGGGGTCGCGAACACCGGGGAGCTGTTTTTT.

This chain connects TRBV28 to TRBJ1-1; TRBD1 might be the D (6 bases). CDR3 length: 17 amino acids. Germline V gene lookup returns CDR1 MDHEN and CDR2 SYDVKM. V lost 6 bases and J lost 1, with 21 bases in between. CDR3 residues: CASSSERGGRQNTEAFF. CDR3 DNA: TGTGCCAGCAGCTCCGAAAGGGGGGGACGACAGAACACTGAAGCTTTCTTT.

The chain is built from TRBV30 and TRBJ2-3; D may be TRBD2 (6 bases). Per the germline V gene, CDR1 is GTSNPN and CDR2 is SVGIG (reference sequence). The CDR3 has 16 residues. Trimming shortened V by 5 bases and J by 6 bases, and 24 bases separated the two germline ends. CDR3 protein: CAWGEAGLGMADTQYF. CDR3 nucleotide sequence: TGTGCCTGGGGGGAGGCGGGTCTTGGGATGGCGGATACGCAGTATTTT. The variable domain in full, with the rest retrieved from reference TRBV30 and TRBJ2-3, is SQTIHQWPATLVQPVGSPLSLECTVEGTSNPNLYWYRQAAGRGLQLLFYSVGIGQISSEVPQNLSASRPQDRQFILSSKKLLLSDSGFYLCAWGEAGLGMADTQYFGPGTRLTVL.

This sequence joins TRBV30 and TRBJ1-6, with 8 bases fitting TRBD1. Germline values: CDR1 GTSNPN, CDR2 SVGIG (reference sequence). The V segment lost 1 base and the J segment 7 bases; nucleotides outside the gene matches: 6. CDR3 size: 15 residues. CDR3 nucleotide sequence: TGTGCCTGGAGTGCCGGGACAGGCCGAAATTCACCCCTCCACTTT. It yields the protein CAWSAGTGRNSPLHF.

This clone appeared a single time. The J gene is TRBJ2-5, the V gene TRBV10-3, with TRBD2 as a possible D gene (6 bases). In germline, CDR1 is ENHRY, CDR2 SYGVKD. Trimming cost V 2 bases and J 4 bases, with 11 bases left between them. This CDR3 has 14 amino acids. For the CDR3, the DNA is TGTGCCATCAGTGAGCCTGGGACTGTAGAGACCCAGTACTTC. Protein product: CAISEPGTVETQYF.

The chain employs TRBV6-5 and TRBJ1-6; 7 bases agree with TRBD1. With V trimmed by 7 bases and J by 7 bases, 10 bases remained unmatched. The CDR3 spans 15 residues. Germline V gene sequence: CDR1 MNHEY, CDR2 SVGAGI. CDR3 coding DNA: TGTGCCAGCATTCCGACAGGGCAGCCCAATTCACCCCTCCACTTT. This translates into CASIPTGQPNSPLHF.

The rearrangement links TRBV27 to TRBJ1-3; maybe TRBD1 (5 bases). CDR1 is MNHEY and CDR2 is SMNVEV in the germline V gene (reference sequence). There are 17 residues in the CDR3. The V and J ends lost 0 bases and 2 bases respectively, with 14 bases between them. The CDR3 nucleotides read TGTGCCAGCAGTTTATCCGCACGGAAGGGGACTGGAAACACCATATATTTT. Its protein product is CASSLSARKGTGNTIYF.

The chain uses TRBV10-3 and TRBJ1-2, with 10 nucleotides matching TRBD1. Germline V CDR1 and CDR2: ENHRY, SYGVKD. The V segment lost 2 bases and the J segment 5 bases; nucleotides outside the gene matches: 8. The CDR3 spans 16 residues. The CDR3 DNA sequence: TGTGCCATCAGTGAGAATAGGGGACAGGGGAATTATGGCTACACCTTC. This gives the protein CAISENRGQGNYGYTF.

The chain couples TRBV7-3 to TRBJ2-1; D gene ambiguous. The length of the CDR3 is 12 residues. From germline, CDR1 is SGHTA and CDR2 FQGTGA. V was cut by 2 bases and J by 7 bases, with 6 bases left in between. CDR3: CASSLGFNEQFF. The CDR3 DNA reads TGTGCCAGCAGCTTAGGTTTTAATGAGCAGTTCTTC.

The V call is TRBV7-9, the J call TRBJ2-7; D possibly matches TRBD1 or TRBD2 (5 bases each). V lost 4 bases and J lost 0, with 7 bases in between. Germline loops: CDR1 SEHNR, CDR2 FQNEAQ (reference sequence). The CDR3 totals 13 residues. The CDR3 nucleotides read TGTGCCAGCAGCTCCGGGGCCTCCTACGAGCAGTACTTC. This translates into CASSSGASYEQYF.